This is a list of T cell receptor beta chains from one sample in a study of blood T cell repertoires in COVID-19. Measured with immunoSEQ multiplex PCR; TCRdb has only the in-frame clones, and not every one. The sample lists about 330,000 clones; roughly 87% were seen once. Sequenced material: PBMCs or T cells enriched from blood (not recorded which). The source is a woman aged 30 to 39 who had recovered from COVID-19. Both conserved end residues are part of each CDR3. The order of the fields is V gene, J gene, D gene, clone size, CDR3 DNA, CDR3 protein. The D gene is left open where the match is weak. Clone size appears in some rows only: once, few, many, or a class for an expanded clone.

V: TRBV18
J: TRBJ1-1
D: TRBD1
size: .
DNA: TGTGCCAGCTCACCGACAGGGCGGGACACTGAAGCTTTCTTT
CDR3: CASSPTGRDTEAFF

V: TRBV30
J: TRBJ1-2
D: .
size: .
DNA: TGTGCCAAGGGGTTCCAAGGGGGCTACACCTTC
CDR3: CAKGFQGGYTF

V: TRBV7-9
J: TRBJ2-3
D: .
size: few
DNA: TGTGCCAGCAGCTCCCCTGTAGAAGCAGGGACTTCAGGCACAGATACGCAGTATTTT
CDR3: CASSSPVEAGTSGTDTQYF

V: TRBV14
J: TRBJ1-1
D: .
size: .
DNA: TGTGCCAGCAGCCGCTGGCAGAACACTGAAGCTTTCTTT
CDR3: CASSRWQNTEAFF

V: TRBV5-4
J: TRBJ1-2
D: .
size: .
DNA: TGTGCCAGCAGCTTGGCCCCGCGGAGGACGGGCGCTGACTACACCTTC
CDR3: CASSLAPRRTGADYTF

V: TRBV27
J: TRBJ2-7
D: .
size: .
DNA: TGTGCCAGCAGTCGAACTGGCTCCTACGAGCAGTACTTC
CDR3: CASSRTGSYEQYF

V: TRBV30
J: TRBJ1-1
D: .
size: .
DNA: TGTGCCTGCCAAACAGGATCTGGTAGGGGCACTGAAGCTTTCTTT
CDR3: CACQTGSGRGTEAFF

V: TRBV19
J: TRBJ2-3
D: TRBD2
size: once
DNA: TGTGCCAGTAGTATGTCTGGATCAGCGGGGGGGTTCCCAGATACGCAGTATTTT
CDR3: CASSMSGSAGGFPDTQYF

V: TRBV30
J: TRBJ2-1
D: .
size: .
DNA: TGTGCCTGGAGTGCAACAGGGAAGGATTACAATGAGCAGTTCTTC
CDR3: CAWSATGKDYNEQFF

V: TRBV7-9
J: TRBJ1-6
D: .
size: .
DNA: TGTGCCAGCAGCTTGGAGGGGAGAGACTCACCCCTCCACTTT
CDR3: CASSLEGRDSPLHF

V: TRBV7-9
J: TRBJ2-7
D: TRBD2
size: once
DNA: TGTGCCAGCAGCTTCGTGGGACTAGGGTCCTACGAGCAGTACTTC
CDR3: CASSFVGLGSYEQYF

V: TRBV5-6
J: TRBJ2-7
D: .
size: many
DNA: TGTGCCAGCAGCTTGGACAACTCCTACGAGCAGTACTTC
CDR3: CASSLDNSYEQYF

V: TRBV13
J: TRBJ1-5
D: .
size: .
DNA: TGTGCCAGCAGCAACCGACTTAATCAGCCCCAGCATTTT
CDR3: CASSNRLNQPQHF

V: TRBV19
J: TRBJ1-5
D: .
size: .
DNA: TGTGCCAGTACTGAGGGAGGAGGACTATATAGCAATCAGCCCCAGCATTTT
CDR3: CASTEGGGLYSNQPQHF

V: TRBV7-9
J: TRBJ2-1
D: .
size: .
DNA: TGTGCCAGCAGCTGGTGGGGCTTTGAGCAGTTCTTC
CDR3: CASSWWGFEQFF

V: TRBV7-2
J: TRBJ2-1
D: TRBD1
size: .
DNA: TGTGCCAGCAGCTTAGGTGGTCTCCAGGGGGCGCGTAATGAGCAGTTCTTC
CDR3: CASSLGGLQGARNEQFF

V: TRBV4-3
J: TRBJ2-1
D: TRBD1
size: .
DNA: TGCGCCAGCAGCCAGCAGTTAGGGACAGGGAGGAATGAGCAGTTCTTC
CDR3: CASSQQLGTGRNEQFF

V: TRBV19
J: TRBJ2-2
D: TRBD2
size: .
DNA: TGTGCCAGTAGTATCGGGCCTAGCGGGGGAACCAGGGCCGGGGAGCTGTTTTTT
CDR3: CASSIGPSGGTRAGELFF

V: TRBV5-1
J: TRBJ1-1
D: TRBD1
size: .
DNA: TGCGCCAGCAGCTCGGGACAGGTTTCAAGGGGCACTGAAGCTTTCTTT
CDR3: CASSSGQVSRGTEAFF

V: TRBV19
J: TRBJ1-6
D: TRBD1
size: .
DNA: TGTGCCAGTAGTATCTCCCGGACAGGGGTTTCTTCACCCCTCCACTTT
CDR3: CASSISRTGVSSPLHF

V: TRBV4-1
J: TRBJ1-1
D: .
size: .
DNA: TGCGCCAGCAGTCGCGAGGTAGGGGAGGGGACTGAAGCTTTCTTT
CDR3: CASSREVGEGTEAFF

V: TRBV4-1
J: TRBJ1-1
D: .
size: once
DNA: TGCGCCAGCAGCCAAGATCCGAGACAGGCTAACACTGAAGCTTTCTTT
CDR3: CASSQDPRQANTEAFF

V: TRBV12-3/TRBV12-4
J: TRBJ2-1
D: TRBD2
size: .
DNA: TGTGCCAGCACCGGGGGGGCCGGTGAGCAGTTCTTC
CDR3: CASTGGAGEQFF

V: TRBV7-9
J: TRBJ1-1
D: .
size: .
DNA: TGTGCCAGCAGCTCAAGCGCAGGGGAAGAACCTTTCTTT
CDR3: CASSSSAGEEPFF

V: TRBV10-3
J: TRBJ1-2
D: .
size: few
DNA: TGTGCCATCAGGATGGACAGTGCCTATGGCTACACCTTC
CDR3: CAIRMDSAYGYTF

V: TRBV10-3
J: TRBJ1-1
D: .
size: .
DNA: TGTGCCATCAGTGATTCTAGGAACACTGAAGCTTTCTTT
CDR3: CAISDSRNTEAFF

V: TRBV18
J: TRBJ1-3
D: .
size: few
DNA: TGTGCCAGCTCACCGGTCCCGGGGTCTGGAAACACCATATATTTT
CDR3: CASSPVPGSGNTIYF

V: TRBV28
J: TRBJ1-1
D: .
size: .
DNA: TGTGCCAGCAGTCTAGACAGCCAGAATAAAGCCTTCTTT
CDR3: CASSLDSQNKAFF

V: TRBV5-1
J: TRBJ2-2
D: TRBD1
size: .
DNA: TGCGCCAGCAGCTCCCGTCCGGGACAGGGAAACACCGGGGAGCTGTTTTTT
CDR3: CASSSRPGQGNTGELFF

V: TRBV9
J: TRBJ2-3
D: .
size: .
DNA: TGTGCCAGCAGCGTAGAAAATGTGCCAGCGCAGTATTTT
CDR3: CASSVENVPAQYF

V: TRBV18
J: TRBJ1-3
D: .
size: .
DNA: TGTGCCAGCTCACCCCCGACAGGCACTGGAAACACCATATATTTT
CDR3: CASSPPTGTGNTIYF

V: TRBV7-6
J: TRBJ1-1
D: .
size: .
DNA: TGTGCCAGCAGCTTAGGATCAGGGTCGGCGGCCACTGAAGCTTTCTTT
CDR3: CASSLGSGSAATEAFF

V: TRBV28
J: TRBJ1-5
D: .
size: .
DNA: TGTGCCAGCAGTTTAGATGGGGGGGTAAATCAGCCCCAGCATTTT
CDR3: CASSLDGGVNQPQHF

V: TRBV5-4
J: TRBJ1-2
D: TRBD1
size: .
DNA: TGTGCCAGCAGCTTGGAGATGGGACAGTTAGAGGATGGCTACACCTTC
CDR3: CASSLEMGQLEDGYTF

V: TRBV27
J: TRBJ1-5
D: .
size: .
DNA: TGTGCCAGCAGTTCCATATACCCCCACAGAAATAGCAATCAGCCCCAGCATTTT
CDR3: CASSSIYPHRNSNQPQHF

V: TRBV5-1
J: TRBJ1-1
D: TRBD1
size: .
DNA: TGCGCCAGCAGCTTGGAGGGGACAGGGTTCCGGGTGGACACTGAAGCTTTCTTT
CDR3: CASSLEGTGFRVDTEAFF

V: TRBV6-1
J: TRBJ2-7
D: .
size: .
DNA: TGTGCCAGCAGTGAAAGCATAGGAGGATATTCCGAGCAGTACTTC
CDR3: CASSESIGGYSEQYF

V: TRBV2
J: TRBJ2-2
D: .
size: .
DNA: TGTGCCAGCAGGGCGGGGAGGCTCACCGGGGAGCTGTTTTTT
CDR3: CASRAGRLTGELFF

V: TRBV4-3
J: TRBJ2-1
D: TRBD2
size: .
DNA: TGCGCCAGCAGCCAAGATAGTGGGCGGACTAGCTTTAGAAATGAGCAGTTCTTC
CDR3: CASSQDSGRTSFRNEQFF

V: TRBV19
J: TRBJ2-7
D: .
size: .
DNA: TGTGCCAGTAAGACAGAGGACTCCTACGAGCAGTACTTC
CDR3: CASKTEDSYEQYF